This T cell receptor beta chain was recovered during a study of T-cell reconstitution after alpha-beta-depleted transplantation in children. In its sample, this clonotype was seen many times. Per germline, CDR1 SGHTA and CDR2 FQGNSA. V lost 6 bases, J lost 8 bases, and 8 bases stayed unmatched. This CDR3 has 13 amino acids. It was with unique molecular identifiers that the TCRbeta library was prepared. TCRdb re-analysed the PCR reads in MiXCR, keeping a single row per CDR3 protein. The sample lists some 250,000 distinct CDR3 sequences; about 12% were seen once. The chain is built from TRBV7-2 and TRBJ1-2, with TRBD1 matching 8 bases. Sequences were derived from PBMCs from the stem cell graft donor, sampled from the stem cell graft. This TCR derives from a human donor who donated a stem cell graft to a child with acute lymphoblastic leukemia. CDR3 in amino acids: CASRTGRGQGYTF. The CDR3 nucleotides are TGTGCCAGCAGGACCGGCAGGGGGCAAGGCTACACCTTC.